These 25 T cell receptor beta chains were all obtained from the same sample, sequenced in a study of T-cell memory formation after mild COVID-19 (dated by TCRdb to 2020 to 2022). Libraries were constructed by 5' RACE. Sequencing instrument: Illumina NovaSeq 6000. Clones were called with MiXCR by TCRdb after fastp trimmed the public reads at Q25, and only in-frame beta chains were retained. Rows matching on CDR3 protein sequence are summarized as one entry with the most common DNA and genes. The sample records fewer than 550,000 distinct CDR3 sequences, 15% to 25% of which are singletons. The ten top clones hold around 8.4% of the sample. Sequenced input: PBMCs or a T cell subset sorted from them (not recorded which). The source is an adult woman who had mild COVID-19 (a few samples of this study predate the infection). The sample titles of this study are shuffled in the database, so cell type and time point are left out; the donor was told from shared clones.

This clonotype was detected a few times. This chain links TRBV29-1 with TRBJ1-5, with D possibly being TRBD1 (5 bases). This CDR3 has 13 amino acids. Germline lookup yields CDR1 SQVTM and CDR2 ANQGSEA. The germline V and J ends were trimmed by 4 bases and 4 bases, with 11 bases remaining between them. In DNA, the CDR3 is TGCAGCGTTGCGCGGGACGAAAATCAGCCCCAGCATTTT. It translates to CSVARDENQPQHF.

Here the CDR3 reads CASSFTAGGPGPPITDTQYF. The CDR3 DNA is TGTGCCAGCAGTTTTACTGCGGGAGGGCCGGGTCCCCCTATCACAGATACGCAGTATTTT. V is TRBV12-3 or TRBV12-4 and J is TRBJ2-3, with TRBD2 matching 9 bases. The CDR3 covers 20 residues. Trimming removed 3 bases from V and 2 bases from J; junction bases left unmatched: 18.

This sequence joins TRBV7-8 and TRBJ2-3; no firm D call. The CDR3 is 15 residues long. Germline V gene data show CDR1 as SGHVS and CDR2 as FQNEAQ. Between the trimmed V and J ends, which lost 4 bases and 2 bases, there was a span of 13 bases. The CDR3 is CASSSLAGFTDTQYF. The CDR3 bases are TGTGCCAGCAGCTCCCTCGCAGGATTCACAGATACGCAGTATTTT.

This clonotype was detected many times. The rearrangement links TRBV10-3 to TRBJ2-4, with TRBD1 matching 7 bases. The ends lost 11 bases at V and 9 bases at J; junction bases unmatched: 10. This CDR3 is built from 12 residues. The germline V gene has CDR1 ENHRY and CDR2 SYGVKD. The CDR3 DNA sequence: TGTGCCGTTACGACAGGGATCGGCATTCAGTACTTC. Amino acid sequence: CAVTTGIGIQYF.

This clonotype was observed a few times. V gene TRBV15 combines with J gene TRBJ2-2; 10 bases map to TRBD2. This CDR3 is 17 amino acids long. Germline V gene data show CDR1 as LNHNV and CDR2 as YYDKDF (reference sequence). J gave up 6 bases and V 0 bases, and 7 bases lay outside the gene matches. The CDR3 loop reads CATSRDRGTSVAGELFF. CDR3 sequence (DNA): TGTGCCACCAGCAGAGATCGGGGGACTAGCGTGGCCGGGGAGCTGTTTTTT.

This clonotype has more than one count but fewer than ten. The V gene is TRBV15, the J gene TRBJ2-3, with TRBD2 matching over 8 bases. CDR3 length: 16 amino acids. V lost 3 bases and J lost 3; bases outside the gene matches: 8. Germline CDR1 LNHNV, CDR2 YYDKDF (reference sequence). Here the CDR3 reads CATSSGGAGVTDTQYF. CDR3 bases: TGTGCCACCAGCAGCGGGGGGGCGGGTGTAACAGATACGCAGTATTTT.

The chain combines TRBV5-1 with TRBJ1-2; 8 bases map to TRBD1. The CDR3 is 15 amino acids. After removal of 4 bases from V and 10 bases from J, the junction contained 15 bases not matched to a gene. CDR1 and CDR2 from the germline V gene are SGHRS and YFSETQ. The CDR3 DNA reads TGCGCCAGCAGCCCCGACCAGGACAGGGATTACGACTACACCTTC. Translation gives CASSPDQDRDYDYTF. The complete variable domain, with remaining parts taken from reference TRBV5-1 and TRBJ1-2, reads KAGVTQTPRYLIKTRGQQVTLSCSPISGHRSVSWYQQTPGQGLQFLFEYFSETQRNKGNFPGRFSGRQFSNSRSEMNVSTLELGDSALYLCASSPDQDRDYDYTFGSGTRLTVV.

This clonotype was recorded a few times. The V call is TRBV6-4, the J call TRBJ2-1, with TRBD1 matching 10 bases. V gave up 6 bases and J gave up 7 bases; unmatched junction bases: 0. The germline V gene has CDR1 MRHNA and CDR2 SNTAGT. The CDR3 consists of 12 residues. The CDR3: CASRGQGNEQFF. The DNA for the CDR3 is TGTGCCAGCAGGGGACAGGGGAATGAGCAGTTCTTC.

The gene calls are TRBV20-1 and TRBJ2-7; D tentatively fits TRBD1 or TRBD2 (5 bases each). The CDR3 covers 13 residues. Trimming removed 8 bases at V and 3 bases at J, with 17 bases between. Per the germline V gene, CDR1 is DFQATT and CDR2 is SNEGSKA (reference sequence). The CDR3 here is CSTLRGRNYEQYF. DNA for the CDR3: TGCAGTACCCTCCGGGGCAGAAACTACGAGCAGTACTTC.

The rearrangement uses TRBV7-9 and TRBJ2-5; 8 bases align to TRBD2. The germline V gene encodes CDR1 SEHNR and CDR2 FQNEAQ (reference sequence). V lost 5 bases to trimming and J lost 5 bases; unmatched junction nucleotides: 16. The CDR3 sequence is 17 residues long. CDR3 sequence reads: CASSIKLAERPWETQYF. The DNA of the CDR3 is TGTGCCAGCAGCATAAAACTAGCGGAACGCCCCTGGGAGACCCAGTACTTC.

The table lists this clonotype with a few counts. The gene calls are TRBV7-9 and TRBJ2-5, with D tentatively TRBD2 (6 bases). With 4 bases removed from V and 3 bases from J, the gap between germline ends came to 12 bases. The CDR3 spans 14 residues. Per germline, CDR1 SEHNR and CDR2 FQNEAQ (reference sequence). CDR3: CASSWRGSEETQYF. In DNA, the CDR3 is TGTGCCAGCAGCTGGCGGGGATCCGAAGAGACCCAGTACTTC.

The chain links TRBV5-1 to TRBJ2-3; 7 positions agree with TRBD2. CDR1 is SGHRS and CDR2 is YFSETQ in the germline V gene. The CDR3 contains 17 residues. V lost 0 bases, J lost 0 bases, and 7 bases stayed unmatched. The CDR3 DNA follows: TGCGCCAGCAGCTTGGGCCGTCGAGCGGGGAGCACAGATACGCAGTATTTT. This codes for CASSLGRRAGSTDTQYF.

This clonotype has just a few counts. The genes are TRBV7-3 and TRBJ2-3; TRBD2 aligns across 12 bases. This CDR3 has 20 amino acids. Per germline, CDR1 SGHTA and CDR2 FQGTGA. With 5 bases clipped from V and 1 base from J, the junction kept 16 bases outside the gene matches. The DNA for the CDR3 is TGTGCCAGCAGCCCCCTACCGACTAGCGGGGGCCCCCTCCGCACAGATACGCAGTATTTT. Its protein product is CASSPLPTSGGPLRTDTQYF.

This clonotype showed up just a few times. The chain joins TRBV7-6 to TRBJ2-3, with D unclear. This CDR3 is 13 amino acids long. V was trimmed by 3 bases and J by 6 bases, leaving 10 bases between them. CDR1 SGHVS and CDR2 FNYEAQ come from the germline V gene. The CDR3 loop is CASSLHVGDTQYF. DNA of the CDR3: TGTGCCAGCAGCTTGCATGTGGGGGATACGCAGTATTTT.

This clonotype was seen a few times. The V gene is TRBV4-3, the J gene TRBJ1-1, with D possibly being TRBD1 (6 bases). CDR3 length: 15 residues. Germline CDR1 reads LGHNA; CDR2 reads YSLEER. V lost 3 bases to trimming and J lost 3 bases, with 14 bases between them. The CDR3 reads CASSHPSGDDTEAFF. CDR3 coding DNA: TGCGCCAGCAGCCACCCCTCAGGGGATGACACTGAAGCTTTCTTT.

This clonotype has only a few counts. CDR3 in amino acids: CASSVDRGHTEAFF. As DNA, the CDR3 is TGTGCCAGCAGCGTCGACAGGGGGCACACTGAAGCTTTCTTT. The chain is built from TRBV7-3 and TRBJ1-1; 10 bases agree with TRBD1. V trimming: 5 bases; J trimming: 3 bases; junction bases outside the gene matches: 3. The CDR3 loop spans 14 amino acids. Germline V gene data show CDR1 as SGHTA and CDR2 as FQGTGA.

This clonotype occurred many times. J is TRBJ2-3 and V is TRBV3-1, with D perhaps matching TRBD1 (6 bases). This CDR3 is 16 amino acids long. Trimming cost V 0 bases and J 1 base, with 11 bases left between them. CDR1 is LGHDT and CDR2 is YNNKEL in the germline V gene (reference sequence). The CDR3 region has the DNA TGTGCCAGCAGCCAAGAGAGGGGGATGGGCACAGATACGCAGTATTTT. Its translation is CASSQERGMGTDTQYF.

This clonotype turned up a few times. The V and J genes are TRBV28 and TRBJ1-1; D uncertain. Between the trimmed V and J ends, which lost 1 base and 0 bases, there was a span of 18 bases. Germline V lookup: CDR1 MDHEN, CDR2 SYDVKM. The length of the CDR3 is 18 residues. The DNA of the CDR3 is TGTGCCAGCAGTTTATCCCCGTTGAGGCAGAGCTTGAACACTGAAGCTTTCTTT. Its translation: CASSLSPLRQSLNTEAFF. The whole variable domain, remainder taken from reference TRBV28 and TRBJ1-1, is DVKVTQSSRYLVKRTGEKVFLECVQDMDHENMFWYRQDPGLGLRLIYFSYDVKMKEKGDIPEGYSVSREKKERFSLILESASTNQTSMYLCASSLSPLRQSLNTEAFFGQGTRLTVV.

This clonotype was seen a few times. The V gene is TRBV7-9, the J gene TRBJ1-6; D is unresolved. Trimming removed 4 bases from V and 9 bases from J, with 7 bases in between. The germline V gene has CDR1 SEHNR and CDR2 FQNEAQ (reference sequence). The CDR3 sequence is 12 residues long. The CDR3 region is CASSYQASPLHF. CDR3 in DNA: TGTGCCAGCAGCTACCAGGCTTCACCCCTCCACTTT.

This clonotype has a handful of counts. The chain is built from TRBV5-6 and TRBJ2-2, with D maybe TRBD2 (5 bases). Looked up from germline, CDR1 is SGHDT and CDR2 is YYEEEE. The CDR3 length is 17 residues. V was trimmed by 6 bases and J by 0 bases, leaving 18 bases between them. This CDR3 reads CASNFRIASANTGELFF. In DNA form, the CDR3 reads TGTGCCAGCAATTTCCGCATAGCGAGCGCGAACACCGGGGAGCTGTTTTTT.

A few counts support this clonotype. The rearrangement links TRBV30 to TRBJ1-3, with no clear D. V was pared by 2 bases and J by 4 bases, with 12 bases between. The CDR3 loop spans 14 amino acids. Germline V gene lookup returns CDR1 GTSNPN and CDR2 SVGIG (reference sequence). The DNA for the CDR3 is TGTGCCTGGAGTTCCGACATCTCGGGAAACACCATATATTTT. This encodes CAWSSDISGNTIYF.

The genes are TRBV12-3 or TRBV12-4 and TRBJ1-1; possible D gene TRBD1, 5 bases. V was pared by 6 bases and J by 1 base, with 12 bases between. The CDR3 loop spans 14 amino acids. CDR3 sequence reads: CASSVDTTNTEAFF. CDR3 DNA: TGTGCCAGCAGCGTGGACACCACGAACACTGAAGCTTTCTTT.

This rearrangement joins TRBV6-2 or TRBV6-3 to TRBJ1-2, with TRBD1 as a possible D gene (5 bases). Germline loops: CDR1 MNHEY, CDR2 SVGEGT. The CDR3 extends over 14 amino acids. Trimming took 5 bases from V and 3 from J, leaving 13 bases between them. The CDR3 loop reads CASSRAGTDYGYTF. The CDR3 coding sequence is TGTGCCAGCAGTCGGGCAGGGACCGACTATGGCTACACCTTC.

The chain joins TRBV29-1 to TRBJ2-7; D is undetermined. Germline CDR1 reads SQVTM; CDR2 reads ANQGSEA. The CDR3 has 11 amino acids. Between the trimmed V and J ends, which lost 6 bases and 5 bases, there was a span of 11 bases. The CDR3 DNA reads as TGCAGCGTCCTCGACATCCACGAGCAGTACTTC. Translation: CSVLDIHEQYF.

The table lists this clonotype with a few counts. The chain combines TRBV12-3 or TRBV12-4 with TRBJ2-3, with 8 bases matching TRBD2. V trimming: 6 bases; J trimming: 0 bases; junction bases outside the gene matches: 5. There are 15 residues in the CDR3. In DNA form, the CDR3 reads TGTGCCAGCAGGCTTAGCGGGACTAGCACAGATACGCAGTATTTT. It specifies CASRLSGTSTDTQYF.